These 4 T cell receptor beta chains were all obtained from the same sample, sequenced in a study of T-cell memory formation after mild COVID-19. TCRdb redid the calling of the 5' RACE reads with MiXCR, one entry per CDR3 protein. The table shows 35,000 to 45,000 distinct CDR3 sequences, with roughly 7.2% occurring only once. The sequencing sample was made of PBMCs or a T cell subset sorted from them (not recorded which). These receptors were obtained from a man aged 18 to 35 who had mild COVID-19 (a few samples of this study predate the infection). Cell type and time point are not known.

This rearrangement joins TRBV29-1 to TRBJ2-3, with 7 bases identical to TRBD2. The V gene's germline CDR1 is SQVTM and CDR2 ANQGSEA. The V segment lost 8 bases and the J segment 5 bases; nucleotides outside the gene matches: 4. This CDR3 region has 11 residues. CDR3 in DNA: TGCAGCTCCCCGGGGGGAGATACGCAGTATTTT. Protein sequence: CSSPGGDTQYF.

This clonotype came up many times. The V gene is TRBV7-2, the J gene TRBJ2-4, with 9 bases matching TRBD1. The CDR3 runs to 14 residues. CDR1 and CDR2 from the germline V gene are SGHTA and FQGNSA. With 7 bases clipped from V and 5 bases from J, the junction kept 6 bases outside the gene matches. The CDR3 sequence is CASNPGQGQNIQYF. For the CDR3, the DNA is TGTGCCAGCAATCCGGGACAGGGACAAAACATTCAGTACTTC.

This clonotype was detected a few times. The J gene is TRBJ2-1, the V gene TRBV7-2; 9 bases align to TRBD1. CDR3 length: 15 residues. The trim removed 4 bases at V and 0 bases at J, leaving 1 base unmatched. Germline V gene lookup returns CDR1 SGHTA and CDR2 FQGNSA. CDR3 DNA sequence: TGTGCCAGCAGCTCGACAGGGGGCTCCTACAATGAGCAGTTCTTC. Its protein is CASSSTGGSYNEQFF.

This chain joins TRBV27 and TRBJ2-7, with 9 bases that match TRBD1. Germline V gene data show CDR1 as MNHEY and CDR2 as SMNVEV (reference sequence). V lost 4 bases and J lost 7; bases outside the gene matches: 5. The length of the CDR3 is 13 residues. The CDR3 region is CASSWTGAGEQYF. The CDR3 nucleotides are TGTGCCAGCAGTTGGACAGGGGCAGGTGAGCAGTACTTC.